A selection of T cell receptor beta chains follows, all from one sample in a study of blood T cell repertoires in COVID-19. Assay used: immunoSEQ multiplex PCR; TCRdb lists only in-frame clones, some missing. The sample contains around 200,000 clones, more than 75% of which appear only once. Source material: peripheral blood. The source of these receptors is a man aged 50 to 59 with acute or convalescent COVID-19. Both conserved end residues are part of each CDR3. The D gene is left open where the match is weak. Rows give clone size only sometimes, using once, few, many, or a class for an expanded clone.

j_gene	abundance	d_gene	v_gene	CDR3nt	CDR3aa
TRBJ1-5	NA	TRBD1	TRBV19	TGTGCCAGTAGTAAGGGACAGAGAAACGGTTTAAGGCCCCAGCATTTT	CASSKGQRNGLRPQHF
TRBJ1-4	NA	TRBD1	TRBV30	TGTGCCTGGAGTGGCCTCGGGACAGGGGGCCGAAAACTGTTTTTT	CAWSGLGTGGRKLFF
TRBJ2-3	NA	NA	TRBV11-2	TGTGCCAGCAGCTTATCGGTCACAGATACGCAGTATTTT	CASSLSVTDTQYF
TRBJ1-5	NA	NA	TRBV3-1/TRBV3-2	TGTGCCAGCAGCCAAGATATGTACGGGGGTTATCAGCCCCAGCATTTT	CASSQDMYGGYQPQHF
TRBJ1-2	NA	NA	TRBV19	TGTGCCAGTAGTATTCTCAGTCGGGAGCTCCTAGAACGTGGCTACACCTTC	CASSILSRELLERGYTF
TRBJ2-3	NA	TRBD2	TRBV10-1	TGCGCCAGCAGTGAGACGCTAGCGGGGAGTCTATATACGCAGTATTTT	CASSETLAGSLYTQYF
TRBJ1-1	NA	NA	TRBV7-3	TGTGCCAGCAGCTTACTCACCAGGGCTTCGAGGACTGAAGCTTTCTTT	CASSLLTRASRTEAFF
TRBJ1-6	NA	NA	TRBV27	TGTGCCAGCAGTTTAGACACAGGGTTTAATTCACCCCTCCACTTT	CASSLDTGFNSPLHF
TRBJ1-5	NA	NA	TRBV4-1	TGCGCCAGCAGCCAGGGAAGGGGCCTGGGCAATCAGCCCCAGCATTTT	CASSQGRGLGNQPQHF
TRBJ2-5	NA	NA	TRBV5-4	TGTGCCAGCAGCTTACGGACAGCCGAAGAGACCCAGTACTTC	CASSLRTAEETQYF
TRBJ2-7	few	TRBD2	TRBV11-2	TGTGCCAGCAGCCACAGGGGGCTAGCGGGGGGATTCTCCTACGAGCAGTACTTC	CASSHRGLAGGFSYEQYF
TRBJ1-4	once	NA	TRBV11-2	TGTGCCAGCAGCTTAGTCAGGGGACCCGATGAAAAACTGTTTTTT	CASSLVRGPDEKLFF
TRBJ1-5	NA	NA	TRBV12-3/TRBV12-4	TGTGCCAGCAGGCGGAACAATCAGCCCCAGCATTTT	CASRRNNQPQHF
TRBJ1-5	NA	NA	TRBV12-3/TRBV12-4	TGTGCCAGCACCCTTAGGGGTCATCAGCCCCAGCATTTT	CASTLRGHQPQHF
TRBJ2-3	NA	NA	TRBV5-1	TGCGCCAGCAGCTTGGCTTACCCCGGGACAGATACGCAGTATTTT	CASSLAYPGTDTQYF
TRBJ1-1	NA	NA	TRBV5-1	TGCGCCAGCAGCGGTGGGACAAACACTGAAGCTTTCTTT	CASSGGTNTEAFF
TRBJ1-5	NA	TRBD1	TRBV2	TGTGCCAGCAGGCAGGGGGCCTCCCAGCCCCAGCATTTT	CASRQGASQPQHF